The present entry profiles one TCR beta chain with its context. The sample is drawn from a study of blood T cell repertoires in COVID-19. The overall study: Acute-phase and convalescent COVID-19 samples originated in the United States, Italy and Spain. Sample material is recorded as cDNA or gDNA derived from T cells, B-cell-depleted T cells, or PBMCs.

TCRdb's table, derived via immunoSEQ multiplex PCR, lists solely in-frame clones and lacks some. There are 130,000 to 150,000 clones in the sample; about 86% occur only once, and less than 10% lies in the top ten. The receptor comes from a woman aged 50 to 60 with active or convalescent COVID-19. Material for sequencing was peripheral blood.

The CDR3 DNA is TGTGCCAGTTGTCCCCCGTCGGGCAGGGGCACAGATACGCAGTATTTT. Translating gives CASCPPSGRGTDTQYF. The chain is built from TRBV19 and TRBJ2-3, with a weak D call TRBD1 (5 bases). CDR3 length equals 16 residues. Deletions cut 8 bases from V and 1 base from J, with 19 bases between. CDR1 LNHDA and CDR2 SQIVND come from the germline V gene (reference sequence).